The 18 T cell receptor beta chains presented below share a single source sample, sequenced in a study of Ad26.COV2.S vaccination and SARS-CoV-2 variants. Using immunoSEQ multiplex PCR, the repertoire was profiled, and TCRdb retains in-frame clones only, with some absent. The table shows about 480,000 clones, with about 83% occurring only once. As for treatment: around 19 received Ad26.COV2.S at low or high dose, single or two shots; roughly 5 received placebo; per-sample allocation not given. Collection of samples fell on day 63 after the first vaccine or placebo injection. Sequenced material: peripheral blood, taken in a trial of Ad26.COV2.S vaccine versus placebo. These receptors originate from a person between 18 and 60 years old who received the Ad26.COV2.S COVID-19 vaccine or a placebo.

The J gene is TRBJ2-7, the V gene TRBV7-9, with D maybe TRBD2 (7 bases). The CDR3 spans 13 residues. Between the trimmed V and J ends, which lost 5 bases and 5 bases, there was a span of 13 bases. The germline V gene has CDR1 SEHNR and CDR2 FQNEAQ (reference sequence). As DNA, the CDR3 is TGTGCCAGCAGCCATCCGGGGGGCCACGAGCAGTACTTC. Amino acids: CASSHPGGHEQYF.

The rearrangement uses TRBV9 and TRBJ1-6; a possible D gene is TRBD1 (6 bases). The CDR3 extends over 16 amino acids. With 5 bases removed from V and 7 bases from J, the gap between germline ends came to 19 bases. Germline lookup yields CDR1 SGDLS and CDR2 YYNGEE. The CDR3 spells CASSPRLQGYNSPLHF. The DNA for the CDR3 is TGTGCCAGCAGTCCACGCTTACAGGGCTACAATTCACCCCTCCACTTT. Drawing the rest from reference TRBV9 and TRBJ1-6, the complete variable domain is DSGVTQTPKHLITATGQRVTLRCSPRSGDLSVYWYQQSLDQGLQFLIQYYNGEERAKGNILERFSAQQFPDLHSELNLSSLELGDSALYFCASSPRLQGYNSPLHFGNGTRLTVT.

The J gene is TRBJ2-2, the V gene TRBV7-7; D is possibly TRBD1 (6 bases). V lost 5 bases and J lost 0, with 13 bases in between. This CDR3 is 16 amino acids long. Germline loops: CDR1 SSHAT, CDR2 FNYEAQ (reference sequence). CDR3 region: CASSPTGQTNTGELFF. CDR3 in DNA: TGTGCCAGCAGCCCCACGGGACAAACGAACACCGGGGAGCTGTTTTTT.

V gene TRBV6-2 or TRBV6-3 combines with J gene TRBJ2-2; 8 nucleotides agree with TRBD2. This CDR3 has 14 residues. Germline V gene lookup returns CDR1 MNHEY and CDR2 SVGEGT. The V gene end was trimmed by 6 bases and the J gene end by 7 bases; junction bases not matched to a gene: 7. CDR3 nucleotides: TGTGCCAGCAGCCTACTAGCGGCGGGCGGGGAGCTGTTTTTT. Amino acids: CASSLLAAGGELFF.

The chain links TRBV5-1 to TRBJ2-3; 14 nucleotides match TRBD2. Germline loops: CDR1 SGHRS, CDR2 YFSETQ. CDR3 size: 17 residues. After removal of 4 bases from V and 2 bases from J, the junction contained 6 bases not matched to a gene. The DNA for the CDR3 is TGCGCCAGCAGCCCTGGGACTAGCGGGAGAGTCACAGATACGCAGTATTTT. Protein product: CASSPGTSGRVTDTQYF. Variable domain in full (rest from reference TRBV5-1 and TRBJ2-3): KAGVTQTPRYLIKTRGQQVTLSCSPISGHRSVSWYQQTPGQGLQFLFEYFSETQRNKGNFPGRFSGRQFSNSRSEMNVSTLELGDSALYLCASSPGTSGRVTDTQYFGPGTRLTVL.

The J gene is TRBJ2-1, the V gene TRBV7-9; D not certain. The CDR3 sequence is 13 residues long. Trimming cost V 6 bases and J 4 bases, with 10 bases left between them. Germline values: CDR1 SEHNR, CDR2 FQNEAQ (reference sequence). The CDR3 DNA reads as TGTGCCAGCAGTGCCAAGGCTTACAATGAGCAGTTCTTC. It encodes CASSAKAYNEQFF.

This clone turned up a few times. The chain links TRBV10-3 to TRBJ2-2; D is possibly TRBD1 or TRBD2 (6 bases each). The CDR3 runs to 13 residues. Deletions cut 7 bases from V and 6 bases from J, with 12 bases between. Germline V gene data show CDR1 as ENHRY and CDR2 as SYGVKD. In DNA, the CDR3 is TGTGCCATCACGGGGGCAGGGTCCGGGGAGCTGTTTTTT. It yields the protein CAITGAGSGELFF.

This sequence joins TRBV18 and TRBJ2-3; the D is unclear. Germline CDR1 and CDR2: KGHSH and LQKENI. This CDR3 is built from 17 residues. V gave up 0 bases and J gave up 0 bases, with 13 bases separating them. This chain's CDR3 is CASSPPNYNRSTDTQYF. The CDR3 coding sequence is TGTGCCAGCTCACCACCGAACTATAACAGAAGCACAGATACGCAGTATTTT. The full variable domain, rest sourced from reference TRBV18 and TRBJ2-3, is NAGVMQNPRHLVRRRGQEARLRCSPMKGHSHVYWYRQLPEEGLKFMVYLQKENIIDESGMPKERFSAEFPKEGPSILRIQQVVRGDSAAYFCASSPPNYNRSTDTQYFGPGTRLTVL.

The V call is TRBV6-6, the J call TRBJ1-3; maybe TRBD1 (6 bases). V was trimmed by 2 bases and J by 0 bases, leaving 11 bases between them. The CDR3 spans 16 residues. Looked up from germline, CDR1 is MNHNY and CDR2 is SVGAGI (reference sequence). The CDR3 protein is CASSYTGASSGNTIYF. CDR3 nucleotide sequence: TGTGCCAGCAGTTACACGGGGGCGAGCTCTGGAAACACCATATATTTT.

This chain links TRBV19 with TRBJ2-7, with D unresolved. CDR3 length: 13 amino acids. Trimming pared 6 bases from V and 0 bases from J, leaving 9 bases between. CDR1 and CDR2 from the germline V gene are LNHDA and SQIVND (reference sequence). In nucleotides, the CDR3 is TGTGCCAGTAGCCAGACCAGCTCCTACGAGCAGTACTTC. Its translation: CASSQTSSYEQYF.

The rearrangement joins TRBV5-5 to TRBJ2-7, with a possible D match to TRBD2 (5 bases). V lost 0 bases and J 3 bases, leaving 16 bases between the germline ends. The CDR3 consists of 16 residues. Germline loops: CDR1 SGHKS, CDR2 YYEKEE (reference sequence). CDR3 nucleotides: TGTGCCAGCAGCTTGGAGTCCGATCTAGCCAACTACGAGCAGTACTTC. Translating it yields CASSLESDLANYEQYF.

CDR3 sequence (DNA): TGTGCCACCAGCAGAGACCAGGGGGGGATGGAGCAGTACTTC. Protein: CATSRDQGGMEQYF. The gene calls are TRBV15 and TRBJ2-7; possibly TRBD1 or TRBD2 for D (7 bases each). This CDR3 spans 14 amino acids. Per the germline V gene, CDR1 is LNHNV and CDR2 is YYDKDF (reference sequence). V gave up 0 bases and J gave up 7 bases, with 13 bases separating them.

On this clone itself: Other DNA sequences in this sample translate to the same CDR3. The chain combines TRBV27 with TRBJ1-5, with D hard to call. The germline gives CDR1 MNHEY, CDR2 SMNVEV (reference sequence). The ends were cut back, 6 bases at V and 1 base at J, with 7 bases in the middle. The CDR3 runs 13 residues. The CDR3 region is CASSPSSNQPQHF. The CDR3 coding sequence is TGTGCCAGCAGCCCCTCCAGCAATCAGCCCCAGCATTTT.

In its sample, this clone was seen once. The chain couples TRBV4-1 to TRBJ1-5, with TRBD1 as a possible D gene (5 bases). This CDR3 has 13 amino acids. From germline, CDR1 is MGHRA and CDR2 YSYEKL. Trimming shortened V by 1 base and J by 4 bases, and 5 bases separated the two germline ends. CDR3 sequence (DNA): TGCGCCAGCAGCCAAGGGGGGAATCAGCCCCAGCATTTT. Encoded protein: CASSQGGNQPQHF.

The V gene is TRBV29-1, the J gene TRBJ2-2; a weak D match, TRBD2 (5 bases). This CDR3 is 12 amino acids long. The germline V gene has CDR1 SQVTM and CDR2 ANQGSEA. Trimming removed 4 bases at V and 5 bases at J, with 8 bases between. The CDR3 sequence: CSVVRGTGELFF. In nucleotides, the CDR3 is TGCAGCGTTGTTCGGGGAACCGGGGAGCTGTTTTTT.

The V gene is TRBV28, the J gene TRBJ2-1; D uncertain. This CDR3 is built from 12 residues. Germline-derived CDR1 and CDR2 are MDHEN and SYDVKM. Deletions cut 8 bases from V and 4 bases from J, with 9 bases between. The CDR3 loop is CASLGIYNEQFF. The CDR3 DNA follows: TGTGCCAGCTTAGGGATATACAATGAGCAGTTCTTC. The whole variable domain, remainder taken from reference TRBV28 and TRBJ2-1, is DVKVTQSSRYLVKRTGEKVFLECVQDMDHENMFWYRQDPGLGLRLIYFSYDVKMKEKGDIPEGYSVSREKKERFSLILESASTNQTSMYLCASLGIYNEQFFGPGTRLTVL.

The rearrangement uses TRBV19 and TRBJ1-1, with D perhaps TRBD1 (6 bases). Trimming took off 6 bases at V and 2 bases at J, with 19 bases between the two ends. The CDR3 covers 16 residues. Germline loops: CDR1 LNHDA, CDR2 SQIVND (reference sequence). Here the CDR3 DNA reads TGTGCCAGTAGCAGTGTGGGGGGAGGGGGAAACACTGAAGCTTTCTTT. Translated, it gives CASSSVGGGGNTEAFF. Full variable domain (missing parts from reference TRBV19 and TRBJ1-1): DGGITQSPKYLFRKEGQNVTLSCEQNLNHDAMYWYRQDPGQGLRLIYYSQIVNDFQKGDIAEGYSVSREKKESFPLTVTSAQKNPTAFYLCASSSVGGGGNTEAFFGQGTRLTVV.

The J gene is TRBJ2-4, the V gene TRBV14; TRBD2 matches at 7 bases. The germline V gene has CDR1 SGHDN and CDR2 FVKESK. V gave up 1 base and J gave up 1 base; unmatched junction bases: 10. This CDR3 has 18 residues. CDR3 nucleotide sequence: TGTGCCAGCAGCCAAGTAGGCGGGGGAGGTTCTGCCAAAAACATTCAGTACTTC. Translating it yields CASSQVGGGGSAKNIQYF. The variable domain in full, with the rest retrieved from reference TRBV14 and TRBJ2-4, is EAGVTQFPSHSVIEKGQTVTLRCDPISGHDNLYWYRRVMGKEIKFLLHFVKESKQDESGMPNNRFLAERTGGTYSTLKVQPAELEDSGVYFCASSQVGGGGSAKNIQYFGAGTRLSVL.